The present T cell receptor beta chain was sequenced within a study of blood T cell repertoires in COVID-19. Study as a whole: Acute and convalescent COVID-19 specimens originated in the United States, Italy and Spain.

The CDR3 has 15 amino acids. Trimming took 4 bases from V and 0 from J; bases not matched to a gene: 3. Germline loops: CDR1 SGHRS, CDR2 YFSETQ. This clone was counted only a few times. Participants were placed into cohorts based on the clinical history they reported. Each recovered donor of Cohort 3 presented with two negative PCRs, clearance, or symptom resolution. Original handling: Reference gene primer amplification yielded estimated nucleated cell counts. Profiled with immunoSEQ multiplex PCR; TCRdb holds only in-frame clones, not every one. V and J calls plus clone size are reproduced from that table; the DNA served to infer D and trimming. The sample has about 440,000 clones, 90% seen once.

The clonotype originates from a man aged 18 to 30 who had recovered from COVID-19. This sequence joins TRBV5-1 and TRBJ2-3; 9 nucleotides agree with TRBD2. Sequenced sample: PBMCs or T cells enriched from blood (not recorded which). CDR3 sequence reads: CASSGGLASTDTQYF. The CDR3, as DNA: TGCGCCAGCAGCGGGGGACTAGCTAGCACAGATACGCAGTATTTT.